This TCR beta chain is drawn from a study of OX40 agonist ivuxolimab in advanced cancers. In terms of the full investigation: Ivuxolimab was a fully human IgG2 agonistic monoclonal antibody targeting the costimulatory receptor OX40 (CD134). Prior anti-PD-1, anti-PD-L1 or anti-CTLA-4 therapy was permitted, and about two fifths of dose-escalation patients had received checkpoint inhibitors. Intravenous ivuxolimab was administered to patients every 2 weeks at six dose levels: 0.01, 0.1, 0.3, 1.5, 3 and 10 mg/kg. A male proportion of approximately 83% and a mean age of 60 years, ranging from roughly 20 to 80, were recorded for the dose-escalation cohort. The paper reports the monotherapy dose-escalation portion (N ≈ 50 patients) of the phase I ivuxolimab trial. Three dose-escalation patients achieved partial responses, one with hepatocellular carcinoma and two with cutaneous melanoma. Among the 52 dose-escalation patients, about 20 had hepatocellular carcinoma, 15 or so melanoma, 9 renal cell carcinoma and 9 head and neck cancer. Peripheral TCRbeta sequencing was intended to test whether TCR sequence diversity was altered and clonal T-cell expansion was caused by ivuxolimab. What the research found in general, with its limitations: At doses of 0.1 to 3.0 mg/kg, clonal expansion of both CD4+ and CD8+ T cells in blood was seen between baseline and week 6. In the 0.1-3.0 mg/kg groups, partial responders were among the patients with the lowest normalized peripheral clonal expansion, particularly in CD8+ T cells. Antigen specificity was not determined for the clonally expanded peripheral T cells. On average, CD8+ T cells showed more expanded clones than CD4+ T cells after ivuxolimab. Low levels of normalized T-cell clonal expansion were also seen in some patients who did not respond.

The CDR3, from cysteine to phenylalanine, totals 14 residues. The sequence is cut down to CDR3 DNA, 42 bases in frame from base 1. CDR1 and CDR2, looked up from the germline V gene, are SNHLY and FYNNEI. The junction shows trimming of 6 bases on V and 6 bases on J, plus 15 bases between the germline ends. Genomic DNA was extracted from sorted cells for sequencing of the TCRbeta CDR3 region. The immunoSEQ Assay was used to sequence the TCRbeta CDR3 regions. Drawn from immuneACCESS, this table holds only the in-frame rearrangements with V and J called that TCRdb kept. Clones are partly lost; checked studies trace under half to an unresolved V gene and leave the rest unexplained. Counted in this sample were 65,000 to 90,000 clones; roughly 85% of them appeared once. The ten largest clones add up to 0.53% of the sample. The trial excluded patients who had a history of autoimmune disease or who were on systemic immunosuppression. Peripheral blood for TCR sequencing was drawn from every dose cohort at baseline, at cycle 4 day 1 and at cycle 7 day 1. The samples were drawn from a first-in-human, open-label, multicenter phase I dose-escalation trial of ivuxolimab. Adults with locally advanced or metastatic head and neck squamous cell, hepatocellular, melanoma or renal cell carcinoma were enrolled in the trial. Before TCR sequencing, CD4+ T cells and CD8+ T cells were sorted from peripheral blood as separate populations.

As to this clone: The target of this receptor is not known. Base qualities were left out, and no much larger clone turns up one base away.

This clonotype originated in an adult with an advanced solid tumor such as melanoma, head and neck, liver or kidney cancer. Sequences were derived from CD4+ or CD8+ T cells sorted from blood, sampled in a trial of the OX40 agonist ivuxolimab. The chain links TRBV2 with TRBJ1-5, and TRBD1 may be the D gene, going by 6 matching bases. The nucleotides read TGTGCCAGCAGAACGGGGGGGCAAGGTCAGCCCCAGCATTTT. Its translation reads: CASRTGGQGQPQHF.